Shown below are 30 T cell receptor beta chains from a single sample sequenced in a study of blood T cell repertoires in COVID-19 (TCRdb year 2020). The library was built by means of the immunoSEQ multiplex PCR assay. Not all clones reach the TCRdb copy of this immuneACCESS table, which keeps in-frame sequences only. Checked studies attribute under half of the gap to unresolved V genes and leave the rest unexplained. The sample yields around 58,000 clones; about 89% were counted once. Together, the top ten hold around 7.2% of the sample. The sequenced material came from peripheral blood. Every receptor here comes from a woman between 55 and 75 years old with active or convalescent COVID-19.

The rearrangement joins TRBV29-1 to TRBJ2-7; 10 bases match TRBD1. After removal of 5 bases from V and 5 bases from J, the junction contained 6 bases not matched to a gene. The germline V gene has CDR1 SQVTM and CDR2 ANQGSEA. This CDR3 contains 13 residues. The CDR3 sequence: CSVKGDRGHEQYF. Here the CDR3 DNA reads TGCAGCGTTAAAGGGGACAGGGGACACGAGCAGTACTTC.

The chain is built from TRBV28 and TRBJ1-5, with TRBD1 matching 10 bases. Trimming removed 7 bases from V and 6 bases from J; junction bases left unmatched: 6. CDR1 and CDR2 from the germline V gene are MDHEN and SYDVKM. The CDR3 covers 14 residues. The CDR3 reads CASIDRGLGQPQHF. CDR3 nucleotide sequence: TGTGCCAGCATAGACAGGGGGCTTGGTCAGCCCCAGCATTTT. The full variable domain, completed using reference TRBV28 and TRBJ1-5, is DVKVTQSSRYLVKRTGEKVFLECVQDMDHENMFWYRQDPGLGLRLIYFSYDVKMKEKGDIPEGYSVSREKKERFSLILESASTNQTSMYLCASIDRGLGQPQHFGDGTRLSIL.

The chain links TRBV5-1 to TRBJ2-3; D is unclear. CDR3 size: 13 residues. The V gene lost 1 base and the J gene lost 4 bases, with 7 bases spanning the gap. Germline CDR1 reads SGHRS; CDR2 reads YFSETQ. The CDR3 DNA is TGCGCCAGCAGCTTGACTATCCCAGATACGCAGTATTTT. Amino acids: CASSLTIPDTQYF.

The chain employs TRBV30 and TRBJ1-2; 7 bases match TRBD1. The CDR3 extends over 16 amino acids. Germline lookup yields CDR1 GTSNPN and CDR2 SVGIG (reference sequence). J lost 1 base, V lost 3 bases, and 11 bases had no gene match. CDR3 in DNA: TGTGCCTGGAGCCGGGACAGCTTTCATAATAACTATGGCTACACCTTC. It encodes CAWSRDSFHNNYGYTF.

The rearrangement uses TRBV3-1 (or the pseudogene TRBV3-2) and TRBJ1-1; D is unresolved. Trimming shortened V by 0 bases and J by 4 bases, and 6 bases separated the two germline ends. Germline V gene data show CDR1 as LGHDT and CDR2 as YNNKEL (reference sequence). The CDR3 is made up of 13 amino acids. The CDR3 sequence: CASSQDFGTEAFF. For the CDR3, the DNA is TGTGCCAGCAGCCAAGATTTCGGCACTGAAGCTTTCTTT.

The genes are TRBV28 and TRBJ2-2; D is uncertain. The germline gives CDR1 MDHEN, CDR2 SYDVKM. The CDR3 is 13 amino acids. V lost 2 bases, J lost 8 bases, and 9 bases lay in between. The CDR3 here is CASSLKARGELFF. CDR3 sequence (DNA): TGTGCCAGCAGTTTAAAAGCTAGGGGGGAGCTGTTTTTT.

V is TRBV7-2 and J is TRBJ2-7; unclear D gene. CDR3 size: 12 residues. Germline-derived CDR1 and CDR2 are SGHTA and FQGNSA. V was pared by 5 bases and J by 6 bases, with 11 bases between. The CDR3 here is CASSAFGREQYF. CDR3 DNA sequence: TGTGCCAGCAGCGCCTTTGGGCGCGAGCAGTACTTC. Using reference TRBV7-2 and TRBJ2-7 for the parts outside the CDR3, the full variable domain is GAGVSQSPSNKVTEKGKDVELRCDPISGHTALYWYRQSLGQGLEFLIYFQGNSAPDKSGLPSDRFSAERTGGSVSTLTIQRTQQEDSAVYLCASSAFGREQYFGPGTRLTVT.

This chain connects TRBV9 to TRBJ2-7, with D perhaps TRBD2 (6 bases). Trimming removed 2 bases at V and 4 bases at J, with 13 bases between. The CDR3 loop spans 14 amino acids. Germline loops: CDR1 SGDLS, CDR2 YYNGEE. The CDR3: CASSVGGPTYEQYF. The CDR3, as DNA: TGTGCCAGCAGCGTCGGAGGGCCCACGTACGAGCAGTACTTC.

This clone turned up a few times. V gene TRBV28 combines with J gene TRBJ2-7; possible D gene TRBD1, 6 bases. The CDR3 extends over 13 amino acids. Trimming pared 8 bases from V and 4 bases from J, leaving 15 bases between. Germline CDR1 reads MDHEN; CDR2 reads SYDVKM. CDR3 in DNA: TGTGCCAGCCGGGGCAGGGGTTTATACGAGCAGTACTTC. Its protein is CASRGRGLYEQYF. The full variable domain, in which reference TRBV28 and TRBJ2-7 provide the parts outside the CDR3, is DVKVTQSSRYLVKRTGEKVFLECVQDMDHENMFWYRQDPGLGLRLIYFSYDVKMKEKGDIPEGYSVSREKKERFSLILESASTNQTSMYLCASRGRGLYEQYFGPGTRLTVT.

V gene TRBV5-1 combines with J gene TRBJ1-1; weak D call: TRBD1 (5 bases). This CDR3 region has 13 residues. Germline CDR1 is SGHRS and CDR2 is YFSETQ. Trimming took off 2 bases at V and 2 bases at J, with 7 bases between the two ends. The CDR3 region has the DNA TGCGCCAGCAGCTTCCAGGGTAACACTGAAGCTTTCTTT. It is translated as CASSFQGNTEAFF.

The V and J genes are TRBV5-8 and TRBJ1-2; weak D call: TRBD1 (5 bases). The CDR3 is 14 residues long. Trimming took off 4 bases at V and 4 bases at J, with 14 bases between the two ends. Looked up from germline, CDR1 is SGHTS and CDR2 is YDEGEE. This CDR3 is CASSLQGRVYGYTF. As DNA, the CDR3 is TGTGCCAGCAGCCTTCAGGGCAGAGTCTATGGCTACACCTTC.

The gene calls are TRBV4-3 and TRBJ1-3, with D unclear. Germline assignment: CDR1 LGHNA and CDR2 YSLEER. This CDR3 contains 18 residues. V dropped 0 bases and J dropped 0 bases, with 15 bases sitting between them. The CDR3 DNA follows: TGCGCCAGCAGCCAAGATGTCCCTGATCTAAGCTCTGGAAACACCATATATTTT. Translation gives CASSQDVPDLSSGNTIYF.

This rearrangement joins TRBV19 to TRBJ1-5; D is unclear. The CDR3 has 15 residues. Deletions cut 0 bases from V and 2 bases from J, with 8 bases between. In germline, CDR1 is LNHDA, CDR2 SQIVND (reference sequence). The CDR3 region is CASSIDRSGNQPQHF. CDR3 nucleotide sequence: TGTGCCAGTAGTATAGACAGGTCAGGCAATCAGCCCCAGCATTTT. Full variable domain (outside the CDR3, taken from reference TRBV19 and TRBJ1-5): DGGITQSPKYLFRKEGQNVTLSCEQNLNHDAMYWYRQDPGQGLRLIYYSQIVNDFQKGDIAEGYSVSREKKESFPLTVTSAQKNPTAFYLCASSIDRSGNQPQHFGDGTRLSIL.

The rearrangement links TRBV6-5 to TRBJ2-5, with TRBD2 as a possible D gene (5 bases). The CDR3 consists of 16 residues. Germline V gives CDR1 MNHEY, CDR2 SVGAGI. The germline V and J ends were trimmed by 0 bases and 7 bases, with 18 bases remaining between them. CDR3 residues: CASSYSTTGLASTQYF. The CDR3 region has the DNA TGTGCCAGCAGTTACTCCACGACCGGACTGGCATCGACCCAGTACTTC.

This clone was counted once. This chain links TRBV4-2 with TRBJ1-4; TRBD1 matches at 8 bases. V lost 5 bases to trimming and J lost 7 bases; unmatched junction nucleotides: 12. CDR3 length equals 16 residues. Germline lookup yields CDR1 LGHNA and CDR2 YNFKEQ. CDR3 DNA sequence: TGTGCCAGCAGCTCGGAGAACCGACAGGGGAGTGAAAAACTGTTTTTT. This encodes CASSSENRQGSEKLFF.

The gene calls are TRBV30 and TRBJ1-5, with 7 bases lining up with TRBD1. The CDR3 sequence is 14 residues long. Germline V gives CDR1 GTSNPN, CDR2 SVGIG (reference sequence). V shed 0 bases, J shed 5 bases, and the junction held 4 bases outside the gene matches. The chain's CDR3 is CAWSVGTAYQPQHF. As DNA, the CDR3 is TGTGCCTGGAGTGTAGGGACAGCCTATCAGCCCCAGCATTTT.

This chain links TRBV19 with TRBJ1-4; D is unresolved. The V end was cut by 7 bases, the J end by 0 bases, with 12 bases between. Germline CDR1 is LNHDA and CDR2 is SQIVND (reference sequence). This CDR3 spans 15 amino acids. The CDR3 nucleotides are TGTGCCAGTAACCCACACCGTGCAACTAATGAAAAACTGTTTTTT. It is translated as CASNPHRATNEKLFF.

V is TRBV28 and J is TRBJ1-2, with a weak D call TRBD1 (5 bases). Germline CDR1 MDHEN, CDR2 SYDVKM. The V gene lost 7 bases and the J gene lost 2 bases, with 11 bases spanning the gap. This CDR3 region has 13 residues. CDR3 in amino acids: CASIGARNYGYTF. The CDR3 DNA follows: TGTGCCAGCATAGGGGCGCGGAACTATGGCTACACCTTC.

The chain's CDR3 is CASAGERNTGELFF. CDR3 bases: TGTGCCTCCGCGGGAGAGCGGAACACCGGGGAGCTGTTTTTT. The chain is built from TRBV30 and TRBJ2-2; 7 bases are a match to TRBD2. Germline CDR1 reads GTSNPN; CDR2 reads SVGIG (reference sequence). The CDR3 covers 14 residues. J lost 1 base, V lost 7 bases, and 6 bases had no gene match.

The V call is TRBV7-2, the J call TRBJ1-4; D is ambiguous. This CDR3 spans 14 amino acids. In germline, CDR1 is SGHTA, CDR2 FQGNSA. Trimming cost V 5 bases and J 6 bases, with 13 bases left between them. This CDR3 reads CASSPGPADEKLFF. The CDR3 nucleotides are TGTGCCAGCAGCCCGGGTCCTGCCGATGAAAAACTGTTTTTT.

The CDR3 DNA follows: TGTGCCAGCAGCCAAGATATTAGTTATCCTGAAAAACTGTTTTTT. It yields the protein CASSQDISYPEKLFF. The V call is TRBV14, the J call TRBJ1-4, with D uncertain. The CDR3 loop spans 15 amino acids. The V end lost 0 bases, the J end lost 7 bases, and 12 bases lay between the germline ends. Germline V gene data show CDR1 as SGHDN and CDR2 as FVKESK.

The chain's CDR3 is CASSLVGTGISNQPQHF. The CDR3 bases are TGTGCCAGCAGCTTGGTCGGGACAGGGATTAGCAATCAGCCCCAGCATTTT. The V gene is TRBV5-6, the J gene TRBJ1-5, with 9 nucleotides matching TRBD1. After removal of 0 bases from V and 0 bases from J, the junction contained 4 bases not matched to a gene. Germline V gene sequence: CDR1 SGHDT, CDR2 YYEEEE. The CDR3 contains 17 residues.

This chain uses TRBV12-3 or TRBV12-4 with TRBJ1-5; D unclear. This CDR3 region has 13 residues. Trimming cost V 3 bases and J 4 bases, with 7 bases left between them. The CDR3, as DNA: TGTGCCAGCAGTTTTGGTCAGAATCAGCCCCAGCATTTT. It yields the protein CASSFGQNQPQHF.

The genes are TRBV9 and TRBJ1-2, with D unresolved. Germline V gene sequence: CDR1 SGDLS, CDR2 YYNGEE. CDR3 length equals 16 residues. Trimming took 4 bases from V and 0 from J, leaving 16 bases between them. CDR3 in amino acids: CASSPGGVSSNYGYTF. CDR3 DNA: TGTGCCAGCAGCCCCGGCGGGGTATCCTCTAACTATGGCTACACCTTC.

The chain has TRBV7-8 and TRBJ2-2; D not resolved. V lost 2 bases and J 6 bases, leaving 7 bases between the germline ends. The CDR3 runs to 13 residues. Germline V gives CDR1 SGHVS, CDR2 FQNEAQ. The CDR3 spells CASSLRDSGELFF. In DNA form, the CDR3 reads TGTGCCAGCAGCTTACGTGACTCCGGGGAGCTGTTTTTT.

The chain combines TRBV5-5 with TRBJ1-6; 10 bases agree with TRBD1. Germline trimming cut 4 bases from V and 0 bases from J; bases unmatched to any gene: 4. Germline CDR1 reads SGHKS; CDR2 reads YYEKEE (reference sequence). This CDR3 is built from 17 residues. The CDR3 region has the DNA TGTGCCAGCAGCGAGGACAGGGGGAGCTCCTATAATTCACCCCTCCACTTT. Its translation: CASSEDRGSSYNSPLHF.

The CDR3 nucleotides read TGTGCCAGCAGCTTCCCCGGACAGGGGTTTTCCTACGAGCAGTACTTC. Its protein product is CASSFPGQGFSYEQYF. The rearrangement joins TRBV7-9 to TRBJ2-7; 9 bases map to TRBD1. The CDR3 sequence is 16 residues long. V was pared by 3 bases and J by 1 base, with 7 bases of the junction left unmatched. Germline V lookup: CDR1 SEHNR, CDR2 FQNEAQ (reference sequence).

The V gene is TRBV5-1, the J gene TRBJ1-3; tentatively, D is TRBD1 (5 bases). The germline CDR1 and CDR2 sequences are SGHRS and YFSETQ. The CDR3 totals 17 residues. V shed 2 bases and J shed 2 bases, with 17 bases lying between them. The CDR3 reads CASSLGGHLQAGNTIYF. The CDR3 nucleotides read TGCGCCAGCAGCTTAGGCGGACACCTACAGGCTGGAAACACCATATATTTT.

The J gene is TRBJ2-5, the V gene TRBV7-6, with TRBD2 matching over 11 bases. With V trimmed by 5 bases and J by 4 bases, 6 bases remained unmatched. Germline CDR1 and CDR2: SGHVS and FNYEAQ. The CDR3 is made up of 15 amino acids. The CDR3 region has the DNA TGTGCCAGCAGCGAGCTAGCGGGGGGTACAGAGACCCAGTACTTC. It yields the protein CASSELAGGTETQYF.

This chain joins TRBV5-8 and TRBJ1-5; D is possibly TRBD1 (5 bases). The CDR3 runs to 16 residues. V was trimmed by 4 bases and J by 1 base, leaving 15 bases between them. From germline, CDR1 is SGHTS and CDR2 YDEGEE. CDR3 sequence: CASSDPGGTSNQPQHF. The DNA for the CDR3 is TGTGCCAGCAGCGACCCGGGGGGTACGAGCAATCAGCCCCAGCATTTT. Full variable domain (missing parts from reference TRBV5-8 and TRBJ1-5): EAGVTQSPTHLIKTRGQQATLRCSPISGHTSVYWYQQALGLGLQFLLWYDEGEERNRGNFPPRFSGRQFPNYSSELNVNALELEDSALYLCASSDPGGTSNQPQHFGDGTRLSIL.